The 24 T cell receptor beta chains listed next were all sequenced from one sample in a study of blood T cell repertoires in COVID-19. Profiling relied on immunoSEQ multiplex PCR, and the TCRdb table lists in-frame clones only, not all of them. This sample has roughly 100,000 clones, with about four fifths found just once. Sequenced input: peripheral blood. The source of these receptors is a human donor in a cohort sampled during active COVID-19.

This clone is a singleton in its sample. V is TRBV29-1 and J is TRBJ2-7, with unresolved D. The CDR3 spans 12 residues. The V end lost 4 bases, the J end lost 5 bases, and 12 bases lay between the germline ends. The germline CDR1 and CDR2 sequences are SQVTM and ANQGSEA. The CDR3 nucleotides read TGCAGCGTTGGCCGCGTAATCGACGAGCAGTACTTC. The encoded protein is CSVGRVIDEQYF.

The V call is TRBV7-3, the J call TRBJ2-6, with TRBD1 identical over 8 bases. The CDR3 runs to 17 residues. The trim removed 3 bases at V and 1 base at J, leaving 5 bases unmatched. CDR1 is SGHTA and CDR2 is FQGTGA in the germline V gene. The CDR3 coding sequence is TGTGCCAGCAGCTTTCCTGGGACAGGATCTGGGGCCAACGTCCTGACTTTC. Residues: CASSFPGTGSGANVLTF.

This clone was seen a few times. V is TRBV28 and J is TRBJ1-1; no definite D call. Trimming stripped 6 bases from V and 3 bases from J, with 8 bases between. From germline, CDR1 is MDHEN and CDR2 SYDVKM. CDR3 length equals 12 residues. The CDR3 coding sequence is TGTGCCAGCAGCTTGCGGGACACTGAAGCTTTCTTT. Translated, it gives CASSLRDTEAFF.

The V gene is TRBV14, the J gene TRBJ1-3; D is possibly TRBD1 (5 bases). The CDR3 has 17 amino acids. CDR1 and CDR2 from the germline V gene are SGHDN and FVKESK. The germline V and J ends were trimmed by 2 bases and 6 bases, with 20 bases remaining between them. This CDR3 reads CASSQYRVDNPPNTIYF. The CDR3 DNA sequence: TGTGCCAGCAGCCAATATAGAGTGGACAATCCCCCAAACACCATATATTTT.

This clone has just one count. The CDR3 loop reads CASSSRVLGDTQYF. The DNA for the CDR3 is TGTGCCAGCAGCAGCAGGGTCCTGGGGGATACGCAGTATTTT. The chain joins TRBV11-3 to TRBJ2-3; a weak D match, TRBD1 (5 bases). The CDR3 has 14 residues. The germline V gene encodes CDR1 SGHNT and CDR2 YENEEA. V lost 5 bases and J 6 bases, leaving 15 bases between the germline ends. Variable domain in full (rest from reference TRBV11-3 and TRBJ2-3): EAGVVQSPRYKIIEKKQPVAFWCNPISGHNTLYWYLQNLGQGPELLIRYENEEAVDDSQLPKDRFSAERLKGVDSTLKIQPAELGDSAVYLCASSSRVLGDTQYFGPGTRLTVL.

The genes are TRBV2 and TRBJ1-6; D unresolved. The CDR3 length is 15 residues. The V gene lost 5 bases and the J gene lost 9 bases, with 17 bases spanning the gap. Germline V gives CDR1 SNHLY, CDR2 FYNNEI. The CDR3 loop reads CASSPGYPEGSPLHF. In DNA form, the CDR3 reads TGTGCCAGCAGTCCCGGGTACCCTGAGGGTTCACCCCTCCACTTT. The complete variable domain, with remaining parts taken from reference TRBV2 and TRBJ1-6, reads EPEVTQTPSHQVTQMGQEVILRCVPISNHLYFYWYRQILGQKVEFLVSFYNNEISEKSEIFDDQFSVERPDGSNFTLKIRSTKLEDSAMYFCASSPGYPEGSPLHFGNGTRLTVT.

This clone was observed a handful of times. The chain joins TRBV5-1 to TRBJ1-1; the D gene is possibly TRBD1 (6 bases). Trimming cost V 4 bases and J 2 bases, with 12 bases left between them. CDR1 SGHRS and CDR2 YFSETQ come from the germline V gene. The CDR3 runs 14 residues. The CDR3 region is CASSQQGANTEAFF. As DNA, the CDR3 is TGCGCCAGCAGCCAACAGGGAGCTAACACTGAAGCTTTCTTT.

This chain links TRBV10-3 with TRBJ2-5; weak D call: TRBD1 (5 bases). The ends were cut back, 4 bases at V and 5 bases at J, with 11 bases in the middle. The CDR3 is 13 residues long. CDR1 and CDR2 (germline): ENHRY, SYGVKD. The CDR3 protein is CAISAGYRETQYF. The CDR3 bases are TGTGCCATCAGTGCAGGGTATCGGGAGACCCAGTACTTC.

The genes are TRBV7-9 and TRBJ1-2; the D is unclear. V lost 1 base and J 0 bases, leaving 15 bases between the germline ends. This CDR3 is built from 17 residues. CDR1 and CDR2 (germline): SEHNR, FQNEAQ (reference sequence). The CDR3 sequence: CASSLGGYTRANYGYTF. DNA of the CDR3: TGTGCCAGCAGCTTAGGAGGGTATACTCGAGCTAACTATGGCTACACCTTC.

This clone appeared once. The chain has TRBV11-2 and TRBJ1-3, with 7 bases aligning to TRBD1. Germline trimming cut 2 bases from V and 4 bases from J; bases unmatched to any gene: 2. The CDR3 covers 14 residues. The germline V gene encodes CDR1 SGHAT and CDR2 FQNNGV. CDR3 sequence (DNA): TGTGCCAGCAGCTTACGACAGGGAGGAAACACCATATATTTT. Translated: CASSLRQGGNTIYF.

V usage is TRBV30 and J usage is TRBJ1-5, with D perhaps TRBD1 (6 bases). V lost 2 bases and J 6 bases, leaving 11 bases between the germline ends. The CDR3 extends over 13 amino acids. Germline values: CDR1 GTSNPN, CDR2 SVGIG (reference sequence). CDR3 region: CAWSFAGAQPQHF. The DNA for the CDR3 is TGTGCCTGGAGTTTCGCAGGGGCTCAGCCCCAGCATTTT.

The chain carries TRBV19 and TRBJ2-3; 14 bases match TRBD2. The CDR3 spans 12 residues. V gave up 4 bases and J gave up 14 bases; unmatched junction bases: 2. Looked up from germline, CDR1 is LNHDA and CDR2 is SQIVND (reference sequence). The CDR3 protein is CASSKGTSGRYF. In DNA, the CDR3 is TGTGCCAGTAGTAAGGGGACTAGCGGGAGGTATTTT.

This chain joins TRBV6-5 and TRBJ1-2; D might be TRBD1 (6 bases). The V gene lost 7 bases and the J gene lost 2 bases, with 17 bases spanning the gap. Germline CDR1 reads MNHEY; CDR2 reads SVGAGI. This CDR3 is 15 amino acids long. This CDR3 reads CASTPGGGRNYGYTF. In DNA, the CDR3 is TGTGCCAGCACCCCCGGGGGGGGCAGAAACTATGGCTACACCTTC.

This chain connects TRBV12-3 or TRBV12-4 to TRBJ2-7; 8 positions match TRBD2. Trimming removed 4 bases from V and 3 bases from J; junction bases left unmatched: 2. The CDR3 sequence is 13 residues long. DNA of the CDR3: TGTGCCAGCAGTTCCGGGACTAGCTACGAGCAGTACTTC. It codes for CASSSGTSYEQYF.

This chain joins TRBV3-1 (or the pseudogene TRBV3-2) and TRBJ2-7, with a tentative D call TRBD2 (6 bases). CDR1 and CDR2 from the germline V gene are LGHDT and YNNKEL (reference sequence). The CDR3 is 16 residues long. V lost 0 bases and J lost 2, with 14 bases in between. The chain's CDR3 is CASSQEISGRTYEQYF. As DNA, the CDR3 is TGTGCCAGCAGCCAAGAAATCTCCGGGAGAACCTACGAGCAGTACTTC.

The genes are TRBV7-2 and TRBJ2-7, with D possibly matching TRBD2 (7 bases). CDR3 length: 17 amino acids. The V and J ends lost 2 bases and 3 bases respectively, with 20 bases between them. Germline CDR1 and CDR2: SGHTA and FQGNSA. In nucleotides, the CDR3 is TGTGCCAGCAGCTTATACGTGGCGGGGGCAGGCTACTACGAGCAGTACTTC. Its protein product is CASSLYVAGAGYYEQYF.

V gene TRBV2 combines with J gene TRBJ1-1, with D tentatively TRBD1 (5 bases). Germline V CDR1 and CDR2: SNHLY, FYNNEI. The V gene lost 8 bases and the J gene lost 2 bases, with 9 bases spanning the gap. The CDR3 contains 12 residues. The DNA for the CDR3 is TGTGCCAGCCAAGACAGAAACACTGAAGCTTTCTTT. Translation: CASQDRNTEAFF.

The V gene is TRBV7-2, the J gene TRBJ2-7, with TRBD2 matching 9 bases. Trimming cost V 2 bases and J 5 bases; bases outside gene matches: 10. Germline V gene sequence: CDR1 SGHTA, CDR2 FQGNSA. The CDR3 length is 16 residues. In DNA form, the CDR3 reads TGTGCCAGCAGCTTATCGGCTAGCGGGGCAGAGAACGAGCAGTACTTC. The encoded protein is CASSLSASGAENEQYF.

In nucleotides, the CDR3 is TGTGCCAGCAGTCCGTCCAGGGTTGGGAACACCATATATTTT. Translated: CASSPSRVGNTIYF. The chain has TRBV2 and TRBJ1-3; D perhaps matches TRBD1 (5 bases). Trimming removed 5 bases at V and 7 bases at J, with 15 bases between. The CDR3 loop spans 14 amino acids. CDR1 is SNHLY, CDR2 FYNNEI, per germline.

V is TRBV20-1 and J is TRBJ2-7; D is unresolved. The CDR3 consists of 11 residues. Deletions cut 6 bases from V and 8 bases from J, with 14 bases between. CDR1 is DFQATT and CDR2 is SNEGSKA in the germline V gene (reference sequence). The CDR3 coding sequence is TGCAGTGCCAAACAGATCCGGAAGCAGTACTTC. As protein: CSAKQIRKQYF.

Written as DNA, the CDR3 is TGCGCCAGCCATTACAGTCTGTCGCCGAGCTACGAGCAGTACTTC. Protein sequence: CASHYSLSPSYEQYF. The rearrangement uses TRBV5-1 and TRBJ2-7; no clear D gene. The CDR3 runs 15 residues. V lost 7 bases to trimming and J lost 3 bases, with 20 bases between them. Germline values: CDR1 SGHRS, CDR2 YFSETQ.

The chain couples TRBV28 to TRBJ2-7; 8 nucleotides match TRBD1. The V and J ends lost 3 bases and 7 bases, in that order; junction bases with no gene match: 11. This CDR3 spans 15 amino acids. Germline CDR1 is MDHEN and CDR2 is SYDVKM. CDR3: CASSFPDQGAYEQYF. The CDR3 DNA reads TGTGCCAGCAGTTTCCCAGATCAGGGGGCGTATGAGCAGTACTTC.

The gene calls are TRBV6-5 and TRBJ2-6; D gene uncertain. CDR1 MNHEY and CDR2 SVGAGI come from the germline V gene. Deletions cut 4 bases from V and 0 bases from J, with 7 bases between. The CDR3 is made up of 15 amino acids. The CDR3 nucleotides read TGTGCCAGCAGTTCGGCAGGCTCTGGGGCCAACGTCCTGACTTTC. Amino acids: CASSSAGSGANVLTF.

Concerning this clone itself: This same CDR3 is encoded by further DNA sequences in the sample. The chain links TRBV6-5 to TRBJ1-1; 7 bases are shared with TRBD1. Trimming at V came to 6 bases and at J to 0 bases, leaving 4 bases not matched to a gene. Germline V gives CDR1 MNHEY, CDR2 SVGAGI. CDR3 length equals 14 residues. CDR3 nucleotides: TGTGCCAGCAGCTTTGACAGGGTGAACACTGAAGCTTTCTTT. Its translation: CASSFDRVNTEAFF.